The 2 T cell receptor beta chains reported below all come from one sample, sequenced in a study of shared clonotypes between healthy human individuals. Data came from immunoSEQ multiplex PCR; TCRdb stores just in-frame clones and leaves some out. There are roughly 1.4 million clones in the sample; approximately 98.5% occur only once, and 0.36% lies in the top ten. Sequencing was performed on naive CD4+ T cells sorted from blood. Indicated subset: CD45RA+ positively selected. These TCRs come from a man aged 30 to 45 in good health.

V usage is TRBV27 and J usage is TRBJ2-7, with a tentative D call TRBD2 (5 bases). CDR1 is MNHEY and CDR2 is SMNVEV in the germline V gene (reference sequence). The germline V and J ends were trimmed by 5 bases and 3 bases, with 14 bases remaining between them. The CDR3 spans 14 residues. CDR3 coding DNA: TGTGCCAGCAGTCCACGAACTAGTGACTACGAGCAGTACTTC. As protein: CASSPRTSDYEQYF.

The chain recombines TRBV2 with TRBJ2-7, with 9 bases matching TRBD1. The CDR3 loop spans 14 amino acids. Germline V gene lookup returns CDR1 SNHLY and CDR2 FYNNEI. V gave up 6 bases and J gave up 6 bases; unmatched junction bases: 9. CDR3 nucleotides: TGTGCCAGCAGGGAATGGGACAGGGCGATCGAGCAGTACTTC. This codes for CASREWDRAIEQYF.